This T cell receptor beta chain was captured in a study of tumor-infiltrating lymphocytes in primary liver carcinoma. Overall study: Stage T1-T3 N0M0 and a size of roughly 4.2 to 10 cm characterized the tumors.

Ten or more counts support this clonotype. A constant-region primer served to make TCR beta cDNA from roughly 500 ng total RNA. It was through three nested multiplex PCR rounds of slightly modified ARM-PCR that TCR beta libraries arose. TRBV1-TRBV30 forward and Cbeta reverse primers drove the first two roughly 10-cycle rounds. A single record per CDR3 protein comes from TCRdb applying MiXCR to the multiplex PCR reads. The repertoire holds fewer than 150,000 distinct CDR3 sequences, with less than 80% as singletons. Co-extracted RNA and DNA came from 20-30 mg of unsorted bulk tissue. The study enrolled treatment-naive patients with chronic HBV infection. The authors sampled five separate regions per tumor. V was clipped by 4 bases and J by 1 base, with 13 bases between them. CDR1 and CDR2 from the germline V gene are MGHRA and YSYEKL. The CDR3 totals 15 residues.

What was sequenced was liver tumor tissue from sampling region 1. Regarding subset: tumor region T1, superior pole. The TCR sequence derives from a woman aged 60-70 years with primary liver carcinoma and hepatitis B virus infection. The chain links TRBV4-1 to TRBJ1-1; D might be TRBD1 (5 bases). CDR3 residues: CASSPPRGTNTEAFF. CDR3 sequence (DNA): TGCGCCAGCAGCCCCCCGAGGGGCACGAACACTGAAGCTTTCTTT.